The clone carrying this T cell receptor (beta chain) was counted only a few times. Its specificity is not known. The data originate from a study of T-cell memory formation after mild COVID-19. Study as a whole: Across donors, TCR clusters were largely donor specific. Notes on the study in general: Prior to infection, memory already included some responding clones, suggesting cross-reactive memory joined. CD4+ contracting clones were found mainly in CM and EM, and CD8+ ones in EMRA.

In germline, CDR1 is SGHRS, CDR2 YFSETQ. This CDR3 has 14 amino acids. Trimming cost V 2 bases and J 5 bases; bases outside gene matches: 3. UMIs and sample barcodes were carried by the TCR alpha and TCR beta cDNA libraries that 5'RACE produced using constant-segment primers. In TCRdb, the 5' RACE reads were re-called with MiXCR into one record per CDR3 protein. The sample records about 290,000 distinct CDR3 sequences, more than 15% being singletons. This chain uses TRBV5-1 with TRBJ2-2, with TRBD1 matching over 7 bases. The sequencing sample was made of PBMCs or a T cell subset sorted from them (not recorded which). The receptor comes from a man between 18 and 35 years old who had mild COVID-19 (a few samples of this study predate the infection). Cell type and time point are not known. CDR3 residues: CASSFGQATGELFF. CDR3 nucleotide sequence: TGCGCCAGCAGCTTCGGACAGGCTACCGGGGAGCTGTTTTTT.